This passage covers 2 T cell receptor beta chains from one sample sequenced in a study of blood T cell repertoires in COVID-19. Assay: immunoSEQ multiplex PCR; the TCRdb copy retains only in-frame clones and omits some. The sample consists of roughly 90,000 clones, almost 90% of them appearing once. Sequencing used peripheral blood. The receptors originated from a human donor with active COVID-19. The donor label of this sample is uncertain.

This chain joins TRBV10-3 and TRBJ1-1; D not certain. Germline V gene data show CDR1 as ENHRY and CDR2 as SYGVKD. V shed 8 bases and J shed 0 bases, with 13 bases lying between them. The CDR3 spans 14 residues. The CDR3 sequence is CAISAGGVNTEAFF. The CDR3 DNA is TGTGCCATCTCGGCCGGCGGAGTGAACACTGAAGCTTTCTTT.

The chain recombines TRBV7-9 with TRBJ2-2; TRBD1 matches at 8 bases. This CDR3 comprises 14 residues. V was clipped by 5 bases and J by 1 base; unmatched bases: 0. CDR1 is SEHNR, CDR2 FQNEAQ, per germline (reference sequence). The CDR3 here is CASSGTGNTGELFF. CDR3 nucleotides: TGTGCCAGCAGCGGGACAGGGAACACCGGGGAGCTGTTTTTT.